The rows below give T cell receptor beta chains drawn from one sample of a study of blood T cells in healthy people across ages. One entry per CDR3 protein, called by TCRdb with MiXCR from the 5' RACE reads. The sample contains around 790,000 distinct CDR3 sequences, 40% to 50% of which appear only once. The sample taken for sequencing was blood. The origin of the receptors is a man aged 55 to 70 in good health. Each CDR3 is given with its conserved first and last residue. Fields, in order: D gene, V gene, J gene, clone size, CDR3 DNA, CDR3 protein. The D gene is left open where the match is weak. Some rows mark clone size as missing; the rest say once, few, many or name a class of expanded clone.

d_gene: -; v_gene: TRBV5-1; j_gene: TRBJ2-7; abundance: -; CDR3nt: TGCGCCAGCAGCTTGGAGGGCTATCAAATCTCCTACGAGCAGTACTTC; CDR3aa: CASSLEGYQISYEQYF
d_gene: -; v_gene: TRBV7-8; j_gene: TRBJ1-1; abundance: -; CDR3nt: TGTGCCAGCAGCGTCTCGGACCAGAACACTGAAGCTTTCTTT; CDR3aa: CASSVSDQNTEAFF
d_gene: -; v_gene: TRBV27; j_gene: TRBJ2-6; abundance: -; CDR3nt: TGTGCCAGCAGTTTAATCCCCCCCCGAGACAGCGACAGTGGGGCCAACGTCCTGACTTTC; CDR3aa: CASSLIPPRDSDSGANVLTF
d_gene: -; v_gene: TRBV4-1; j_gene: TRBJ1-5; abundance: few; CDR3nt: TGCGCCAGCAGCCAAGAGCCAGGGAGGGAGCCCCAGCATTTT; CDR3aa: CASSQEPGREPQHF
d_gene: TRBD2; v_gene: TRBV7-9; j_gene: TRBJ2-5; abundance: -; CDR3nt: TGTGCCAGCAGCTCCGGACTAGGTCTGGAGACCCAGTACTTC; CDR3aa: CASSSGLGLETQYF
d_gene: -; v_gene: TRBV4-3; j_gene: TRBJ2-1; abundance: -; CDR3nt: TGCGCCAGCAGCCAACTCTGGAGGGGGTCCAATGAGCAGTTCTTC; CDR3aa: CASSQLWRGSNEQFF
d_gene: -; v_gene: TRBV3-1; j_gene: TRBJ2-1; abundance: -; CDR3nt: TGTGCCAGCAGCCAAGGTGCCCCTTCGGTAAACAATGAGCAGTTCTTC; CDR3aa: CASSQGAPSVNNEQFF
d_gene: -; v_gene: TRBV15; j_gene: TRBJ2-1; abundance: -; CDR3nt: TGTGCCACCAACGGGGTCTCCCTCTACAATGAGCAGTTCTTC; CDR3aa: CATNGVSLYNEQFF
d_gene: -; v_gene: TRBV6-2/TRBV6-3; j_gene: TRBJ1-1; abundance: -; CDR3nt: TGTGCCAGCAGATGGACGGTGAACACTGAAGCTTTCTTT; CDR3aa: CASRWTVNTEAFF
d_gene: -; v_gene: TRBV5-1; j_gene: TRBJ2-3; abundance: -; CDR3nt: TGCGCCACCAAGCAGTTTGGTACTGGGACGGGAAGCACAGATACGCAGTATTTT; CDR3aa: CATKQFGTGTGSTDTQYF
d_gene: TRBD2; v_gene: TRBV28; j_gene: TRBJ2-7; abundance: -; CDR3nt: TGTGCCAGCAGTTTAAGGCAAGGGAGGGACGAGCAGTACTTC; CDR3aa: CASSLRQGRDEQYF
d_gene: -; v_gene: TRBV7-3; j_gene: TRBJ2-7; abundance: few; CDR3nt: TGTGCCAGCAGCCGCTCCTACGCCGGCGAGCAGTACTTC; CDR3aa: CASSRSYAGEQYF
d_gene: -; v_gene: TRBV20-1; j_gene: TRBJ2-7; abundance: -; CDR3nt: TGCAGTGCAAAGGGACCAGTAGCCTACGAGCAGTACTTC; CDR3aa: CSAKGPVAYEQYF
d_gene: -; v_gene: TRBV7-2; j_gene: TRBJ1-2; abundance: -; CDR3nt: TGTGCCAGCAGCTTACAGGGCTCAGGAGGCTACACCTTC; CDR3aa: CASSLQGSGGYTF
d_gene: TRBD2; v_gene: TRBV4-1; j_gene: TRBJ2-7; abundance: -; CDR3nt: TGCGCCAGCAGCCAAACCCTAGCGGGGAACTACGAGCAGTACTTC; CDR3aa: CASSQTLAGNYEQYF
d_gene: -; v_gene: TRBV5-1; j_gene: TRBJ2-5; abundance: -; CDR3nt: TGCGCCAGCAGCTATATGGGATTGGACAGCAAAGAGACCCAGTACTTC; CDR3aa: CASSYMGLDSKETQYF
d_gene: -; v_gene: TRBV25-1; j_gene: TRBJ1-3; abundance: -; CDR3nt: TGTGCCAGCAGTGAACTAGGACCTGGAAACACCATATATTTT; CDR3aa: CASSELGPGNTIYF
d_gene: -; v_gene: TRBV29-1; j_gene: TRBJ1-5; abundance: -; CDR3nt: TGCAGCGTTGCTGACGCAAGCAATCAGCCCCAGCATTTT; CDR3aa: CSVADASNQPQHF
d_gene: -; v_gene: TRBV6-2/TRBV6-3; j_gene: TRBJ2-1; abundance: few; CDR3nt: TGTGCCAGCAGTGCCCCGGGACTTGGGTTTGTGGAGCAGTTCTTC; CDR3aa: CASSAPGLGFVEQFF
d_gene: -; v_gene: TRBV20-1; j_gene: TRBJ2-4; abundance: -; CDR3nt: TGCAGTGCCAGAGCCGGTTCCAAAAACATTCAGTACTTC; CDR3aa: CSARAGSKNIQYF
d_gene: -; v_gene: TRBV6-2/TRBV6-3; j_gene: TRBJ2-7; abundance: -; CDR3nt: TGTGCCAGCAGTTATTCGGGGGACAGCTCCTACGAGCAGTACTTC; CDR3aa: CASSYSGDSSYEQYF
d_gene: TRBD1; v_gene: TRBV25-1; j_gene: TRBJ2-5; abundance: -; CDR3nt: TGTGCCAGCAGTGAAGTGACAGGGGGACAGGGGACCCAGTACTTC; CDR3aa: CASSEVTGGQGTQYF
d_gene: TRBD1; v_gene: TRBV7-6; j_gene: TRBJ2-1; abundance: -; CDR3nt: TGTGCCAGCAGCTTACTCGGGGCAAGGGGGCTTGGGAATGAGCAGTTCTTC; CDR3aa: CASSLLGARGLGNEQFF
d_gene: -; v_gene: TRBV25-1; j_gene: TRBJ1-2; abundance: many; CDR3nt: TGTGCCAGCAGTGATGGAGGGAACTATGGCTACACCTTC; CDR3aa: CASSDGGNYGYTF
d_gene: -; v_gene: TRBV10-3; j_gene: TRBJ1-4; abundance: -; CDR3nt: TGTGCCATCAGTGAGTCGCTTAGGGGGAATGAAAAACTGTTTTTT; CDR3aa: CAISESLRGNEKLFF
d_gene: -; v_gene: TRBV20-1; j_gene: TRBJ2-5; abundance: -; CDR3nt: TGCAGTGCTAGAGTCTCCTGGAACGTCCGAGAGACCCAGTACTTC; CDR3aa: CSARVSWNVRETQYF
d_gene: TRBD1; v_gene: TRBV7-2; j_gene: TRBJ2-5; abundance: few; CDR3nt: TGTGCCAGCAGCCCACAGGGGGCTACCCAAGAGACCCAGTACTTC; CDR3aa: CASSPQGATQETQYF
d_gene: -; v_gene: TRBV4-1; j_gene: TRBJ2-3; abundance: many; CDR3nt: TGCGCCAGCAGCCCCATGACTGGTCCGGATACGCAGTATTTT; CDR3aa: CASSPMTGPDTQYF
d_gene: TRBD1; v_gene: TRBV10-3; j_gene: TRBJ2-3; abundance: -; CDR3nt: TGTGCCATCACCGCCACAGGGGGGCTACCAGATACGCAGTATTTT; CDR3aa: CAITATGGLPDTQYF
d_gene: -; v_gene: TRBV5-1; j_gene: TRBJ2-1; abundance: -; CDR3nt: TGCGCCAGCAGCTTGGCAGATTCGGGGTGGTTCTTC; CDR3aa: CASSLADSGWFF
d_gene: TRBD1; v_gene: TRBV6-2/TRBV6-3; j_gene: TRBJ2-1; abundance: -; CDR3nt: TGTGCCAGCGGAAGGACAGGGTTCAATGAGCAGTTCTTC; CDR3aa: CASGRTGFNEQFF
d_gene: TRBD2; v_gene: TRBV6-5; j_gene: TRBJ2-1; abundance: -; CDR3nt: TGTGCCAGCAGTTACGGTCGTCCCAGCGGGGGGAACAATGAGCGGTTCTTC; CDR3aa: CASSYGRPSGGNNERFF
d_gene: -; v_gene: TRBV28; j_gene: TRBJ2-1; abundance: many; CDR3nt: TGTGCCAGCAGTCCCCCTTACAATGAGCAGTTCTTC; CDR3aa: CASSPPYNEQFF
d_gene: TRBD2; v_gene: TRBV15; j_gene: TRBJ2-5; abundance: -; CDR3nt: TGTGTCACCAGCGGGGGAAGGGAAGAGACCCAGTACTTC; CDR3aa: CVTSGGREETQYF
d_gene: -; v_gene: TRBV6-2/TRBV6-3; j_gene: TRBJ2-1; abundance: few; CDR3nt: TGTGCCAGCAGTTACCGTGGGGGAACCCACTACAATGAGCAGTTCTTC; CDR3aa: CASSYRGGTHYNEQFF
d_gene: TRBD1; v_gene: TRBV11-1; j_gene: TRBJ2-3; abundance: -; CDR3nt: TGTGCCAGCAGACCGGGACAGGGAGCAGATACGCAGTATTTT; CDR3aa: CASRPGQGADTQYF
d_gene: -; v_gene: TRBV5-1; j_gene: TRBJ2-1; abundance: few; CDR3nt: TGCGCCAGCAGCTTCGAGGGACCCCAGCGCAGGGAGCAGTTCTTC; CDR3aa: CASSFEGPQRREQFF
d_gene: -; v_gene: TRBV4-3; j_gene: TRBJ2-5; abundance: -; CDR3nt: TGCGCCAGCAGCCAAGAAGCGGTCAGGGCAGAGGCCCAGTACTTC; CDR3aa: CASSQEAVRAEAQYF
d_gene: -; v_gene: TRBV5-5; j_gene: TRBJ2-3; abundance: few; CDR3nt: TGTGCCAGCAGCTTGACAGGGAATCCCGGCGCAGATACGCAGTATTTT; CDR3aa: CASSLTGNPGADTQYF
d_gene: -; v_gene: TRBV29-1; j_gene: TRBJ2-3; abundance: -; CDR3nt: TGCAGCGTTGAAGGGCCCAGGGACTTTCTTTTAGATACGCAGTATTTT; CDR3aa: CSVEGPRDFLLDTQYF
d_gene: TRBD2; v_gene: TRBV6-2/TRBV6-3; j_gene: TRBJ2-7; abundance: -; CDR3nt: TGTGCCAGCAGTTACTCGCCTAGCGGGGCCAAACAATACGAGCAGTACTTC; CDR3aa: CASSYSPSGAKQYEQYF
d_gene: -; v_gene: TRBV7-8; j_gene: TRBJ2-7; abundance: -; CDR3nt: TGTGCCAGCAGCTTAGAACGAACTTCCTACGAGCAGTACTTC; CDR3aa: CASSLERTSYEQYF
d_gene: -; v_gene: TRBV11-3; j_gene: TRBJ2-3; abundance: -; CDR3nt: TGTGCCAGCAGCTTAGTGGGGGACCTTAGCACAGATACGCAGTATTTT; CDR3aa: CASSLVGDLSTDTQYF
d_gene: -; v_gene: TRBV6-5; j_gene: TRBJ2-5; abundance: -; CDR3nt: TGTGCCAGCAGTTCCGGGGCCTTGGAAGAGACCCAGTACTTC; CDR3aa: CASSSGALEETQYF
d_gene: TRBD1; v_gene: TRBV20-1; j_gene: TRBJ2-7; abundance: -; CDR3nt: TGCAGTGCTACTACACCGAAGGGGACAGGGTGGTACGAGCAGTACTTC; CDR3aa: CSATTPKGTGWYEQYF
d_gene: -; v_gene: TRBV18; j_gene: TRBJ2-5; abundance: -; CDR3nt: TGTGCCAGCTCACCACTACGTAACCAAGAGACCCAGTACTTC; CDR3aa: CASSPLRNQETQYF
d_gene: TRBD2; v_gene: TRBV2; j_gene: TRBJ2-1; abundance: -; CDR3nt: TGTGCCAGCAGTGCAGGCCTAGCGGGGGGAGGGAGTGAGCAGTTCTTC; CDR3aa: CASSAGLAGGGSEQFF
d_gene: TRBD2; v_gene: TRBV4-2; j_gene: TRBJ2-1; abundance: -; CDR3nt: TGTGCCAGCAGCCAGATAGCGGGGGAGCGGTTCTTC; CDR3aa: CASSQIAGERFF
d_gene: -; v_gene: TRBV6-1; j_gene: TRBJ2-1; abundance: -; CDR3nt: TGTGCCAGCAGTAAGGACGGCGTAGATGAGCAGTTCTTC; CDR3aa: CASSKDGVDEQFF
d_gene: -; v_gene: TRBV6-2/TRBV6-3; j_gene: TRBJ2-7; abundance: -; CDR3nt: TGTGTCAGCGAGGATAGTCCCAAGTACGAGCAGTACTTC; CDR3aa: CVSEDSPKYEQYF
d_gene: TRBD1; v_gene: TRBV12-3/TRBV12-4; j_gene: TRBJ1-2; abundance: -; CDR3nt: TGTGCCAGCAGTTTTATTGGACAGGCGATTACTAACTATGGCTACACCTTC; CDR3aa: CASSFIGQAITNYGYTF